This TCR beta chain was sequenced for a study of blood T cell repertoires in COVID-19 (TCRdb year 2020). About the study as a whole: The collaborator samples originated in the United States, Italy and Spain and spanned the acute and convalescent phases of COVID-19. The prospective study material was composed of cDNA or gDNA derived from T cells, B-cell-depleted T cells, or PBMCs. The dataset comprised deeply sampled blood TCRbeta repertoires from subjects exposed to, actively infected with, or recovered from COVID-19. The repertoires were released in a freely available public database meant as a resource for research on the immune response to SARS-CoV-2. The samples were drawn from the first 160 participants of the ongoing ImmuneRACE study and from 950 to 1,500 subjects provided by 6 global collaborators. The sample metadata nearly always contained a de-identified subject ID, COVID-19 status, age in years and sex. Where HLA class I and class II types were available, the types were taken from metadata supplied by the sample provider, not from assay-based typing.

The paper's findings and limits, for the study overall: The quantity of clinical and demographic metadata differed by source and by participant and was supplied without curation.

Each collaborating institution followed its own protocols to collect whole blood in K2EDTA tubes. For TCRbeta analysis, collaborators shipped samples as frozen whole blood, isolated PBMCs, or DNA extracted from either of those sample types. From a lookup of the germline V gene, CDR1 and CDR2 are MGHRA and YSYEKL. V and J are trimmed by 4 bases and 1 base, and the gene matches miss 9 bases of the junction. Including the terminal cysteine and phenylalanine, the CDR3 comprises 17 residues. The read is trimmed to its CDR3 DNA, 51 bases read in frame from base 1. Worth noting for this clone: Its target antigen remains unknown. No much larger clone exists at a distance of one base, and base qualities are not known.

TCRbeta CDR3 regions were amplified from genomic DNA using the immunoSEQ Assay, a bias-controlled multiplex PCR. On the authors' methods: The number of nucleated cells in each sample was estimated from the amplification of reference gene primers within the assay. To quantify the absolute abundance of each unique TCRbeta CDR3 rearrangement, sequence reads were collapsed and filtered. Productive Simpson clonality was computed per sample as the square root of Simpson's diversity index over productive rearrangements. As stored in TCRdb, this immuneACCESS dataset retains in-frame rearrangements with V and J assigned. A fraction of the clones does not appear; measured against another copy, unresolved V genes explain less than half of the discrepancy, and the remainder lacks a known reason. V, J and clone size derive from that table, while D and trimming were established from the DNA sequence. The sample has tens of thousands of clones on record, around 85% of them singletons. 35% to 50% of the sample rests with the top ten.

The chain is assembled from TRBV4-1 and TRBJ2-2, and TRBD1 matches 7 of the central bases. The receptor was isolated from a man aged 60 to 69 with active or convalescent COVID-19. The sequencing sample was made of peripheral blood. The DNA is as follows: TGCGCCAGCAGCCGAAAACTAACAGGGGTGAACACCGGGGAGCTGTTTTTT. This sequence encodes CASSRKLTGVNTGELFF.